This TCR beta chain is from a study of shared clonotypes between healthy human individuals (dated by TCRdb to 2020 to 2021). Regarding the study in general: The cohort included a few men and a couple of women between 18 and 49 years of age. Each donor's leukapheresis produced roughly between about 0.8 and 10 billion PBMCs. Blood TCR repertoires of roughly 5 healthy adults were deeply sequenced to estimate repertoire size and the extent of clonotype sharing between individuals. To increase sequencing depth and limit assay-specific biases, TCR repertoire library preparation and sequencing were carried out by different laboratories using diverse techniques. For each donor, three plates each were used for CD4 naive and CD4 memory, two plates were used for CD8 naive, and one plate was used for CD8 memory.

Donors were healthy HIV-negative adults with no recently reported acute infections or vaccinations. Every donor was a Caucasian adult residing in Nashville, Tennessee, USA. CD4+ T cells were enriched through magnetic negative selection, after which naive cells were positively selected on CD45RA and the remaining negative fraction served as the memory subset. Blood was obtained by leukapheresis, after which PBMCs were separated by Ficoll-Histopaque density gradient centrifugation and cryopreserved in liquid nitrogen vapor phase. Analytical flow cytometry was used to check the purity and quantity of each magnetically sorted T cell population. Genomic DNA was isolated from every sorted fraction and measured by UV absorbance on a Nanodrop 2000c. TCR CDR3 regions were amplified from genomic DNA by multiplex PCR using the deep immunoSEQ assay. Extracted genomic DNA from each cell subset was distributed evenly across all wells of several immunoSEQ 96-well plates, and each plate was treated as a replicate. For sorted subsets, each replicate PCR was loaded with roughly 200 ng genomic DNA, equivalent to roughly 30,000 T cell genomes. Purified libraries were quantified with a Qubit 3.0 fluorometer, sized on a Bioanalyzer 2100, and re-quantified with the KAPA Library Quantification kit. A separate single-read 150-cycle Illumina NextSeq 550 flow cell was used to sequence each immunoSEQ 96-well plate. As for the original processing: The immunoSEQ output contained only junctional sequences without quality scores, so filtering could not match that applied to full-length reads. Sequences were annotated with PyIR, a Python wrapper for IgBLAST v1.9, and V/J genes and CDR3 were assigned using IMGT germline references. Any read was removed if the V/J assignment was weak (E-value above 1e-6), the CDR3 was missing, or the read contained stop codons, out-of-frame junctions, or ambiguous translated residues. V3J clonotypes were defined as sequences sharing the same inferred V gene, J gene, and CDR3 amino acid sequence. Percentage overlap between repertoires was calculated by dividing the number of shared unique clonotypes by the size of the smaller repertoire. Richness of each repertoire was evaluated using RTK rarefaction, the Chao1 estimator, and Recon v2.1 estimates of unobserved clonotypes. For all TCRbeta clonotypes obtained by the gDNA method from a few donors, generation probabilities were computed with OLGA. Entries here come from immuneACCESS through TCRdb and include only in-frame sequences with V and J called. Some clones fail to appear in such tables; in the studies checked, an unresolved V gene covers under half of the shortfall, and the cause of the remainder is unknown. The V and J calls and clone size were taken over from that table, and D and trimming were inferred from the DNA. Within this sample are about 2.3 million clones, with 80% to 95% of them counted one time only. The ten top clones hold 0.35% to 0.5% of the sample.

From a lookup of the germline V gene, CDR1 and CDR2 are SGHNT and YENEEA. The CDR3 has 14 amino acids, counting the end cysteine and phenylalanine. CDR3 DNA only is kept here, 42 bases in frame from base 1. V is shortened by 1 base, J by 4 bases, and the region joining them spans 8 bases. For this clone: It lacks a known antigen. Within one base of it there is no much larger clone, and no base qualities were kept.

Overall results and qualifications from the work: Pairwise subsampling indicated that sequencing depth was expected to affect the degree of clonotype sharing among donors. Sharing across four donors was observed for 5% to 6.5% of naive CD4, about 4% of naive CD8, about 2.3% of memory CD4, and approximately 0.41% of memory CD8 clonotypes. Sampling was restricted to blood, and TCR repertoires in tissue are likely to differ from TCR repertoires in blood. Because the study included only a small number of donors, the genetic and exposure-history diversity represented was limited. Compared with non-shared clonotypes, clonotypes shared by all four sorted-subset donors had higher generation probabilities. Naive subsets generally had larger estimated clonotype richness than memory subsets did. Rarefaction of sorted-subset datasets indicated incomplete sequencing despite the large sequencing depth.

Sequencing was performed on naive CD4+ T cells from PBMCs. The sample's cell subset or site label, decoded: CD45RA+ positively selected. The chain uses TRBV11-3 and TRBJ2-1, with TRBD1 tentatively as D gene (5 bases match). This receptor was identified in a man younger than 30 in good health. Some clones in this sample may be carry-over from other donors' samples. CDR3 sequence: CASSLGQLYNEQFF. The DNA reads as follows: TGTGCCAGCAGCTTAGGACAGTTGTACAATGAGCAGTTCTTC.